The 8 T cell receptor beta chains listed next were all sequenced from one sample in a study of technical replicates of blood from several donors. TCRdb keeps only in-frame clones here, not all; method: immunoSEQ multiplex PCR. The sample lists 80,000 or so clones; approximately 78% were seen once. Sequenced input: PBMCs. These TCRs come from a human donor in good health. Some clones in this sample may be carry-over from other donors' samples.

This clone was observed at least ten times. V and J are TRBV7-3 and TRBJ1-2, with 7 bases that match TRBD1. Germline loops: CDR1 SGHTA, CDR2 FQGTGA. This CDR3 has 14 residues. The trim removed 2 bases at V and 8 bases at J, leaving 8 bases unmatched. The CDR3 DNA sequence: TGTGCCAGCAGCTTATATCGCAGGGGGAAAGGCTACACCTTC. This sequence encodes CASSLYRRGKGYTF.

The chain uses TRBV5-5 and TRBJ2-7; D might be TRBD2 (5 bases). Trimming pared 4 bases from V and 0 bases from J, leaving 17 bases between. Germline V gives CDR1 SGHKS, CDR2 YYEKEE (reference sequence). The length of the CDR3 is 16 residues. This chain's CDR3 is CASSPQGGQSSYEQYF. Here the CDR3 DNA reads TGTGCCAGCAGCCCCCAAGGCGGGCAGAGCTCCTACGAGCAGTACTTC.

The chain combines TRBV29-1 with TRBJ2-3; 10 bases agree with TRBD1. The CDR3 extends over 14 amino acids. J was trimmed by 3 bases and V by 3 bases; bases with no gene match: 3. CDR1 and CDR2 from the germline V gene are SQVTM and ANQGSEA. The CDR3 DNA is TGCAGCGTTGAGGGGGACAGGGGAACAGATACGCAGTATTTT. Translated, it gives CSVEGDRGTDTQYF.

The V gene is TRBV5-1, the J gene TRBJ2-6; 9 positions match TRBD1. The CDR3 runs to 16 residues. J was trimmed by 2 bases and V by 5 bases; bases with no gene match: 5. The germline V gene encodes CDR1 SGHRS and CDR2 YFSETQ. The CDR3 is CASRQGATAGANVLTF. The CDR3 DNA follows: TGCGCCAGCAGACAGGGGGCAACTGCTGGGGCCAACGTCCTGACTTTC.

This chain uses TRBV19 with TRBJ1-3, with TRBD1 as a possible D gene (6 bases). Trimming took off 7 bases at V and 0 bases at J, with 10 bases between the two ends. Germline V gives CDR1 LNHDA, CDR2 SQIVND (reference sequence). CDR3 size: 14 residues. This CDR3 reads CASKGTLSGNTIYF. The CDR3 DNA reads TGTGCCAGTAAGGGGACACTCTCTGGAAACACCATATATTTT.

The chain joins TRBV30 to TRBJ2-7, with TRBD2 matching 9 bases. CDR1 and CDR2 from the germline V gene are GTSNPN and SVGIG (reference sequence). J gave up 2 bases and V 5 bases, and 4 bases lay outside the gene matches. This CDR3 is 13 amino acids long. The CDR3 sequence is CAWGAGGPYEQYF. The DNA of the CDR3 is TGTGCCTGGGGAGCGGGAGGTCCCTACGAGCAGTACTTC.

The chain uses TRBV29-1 and TRBJ2-2, with 15 positions matching TRBD2. From germline, CDR1 is SQVTM and CDR2 ANQGSEA. The CDR3 loop spans 15 amino acids. V lost 5 bases and J lost 9; bases outside the gene matches: 7. DNA for the CDR3: TGCAGCGTTTCCGGACTAGCGGGAGGGCCAAGGGAGCTGTTTTTT. Amino acids: CSVSGLAGGPRELFF.

The CDR3 loop is CSGTGQETQYF. The CDR3 nucleotides read TGCAGTGGAACGGGGCAAGAGACCCAGTACTTC. The chain couples TRBV20-1 to TRBJ2-5; tentative D call: TRBD2 (5 bases). CDR1 is DFQATT and CDR2 is SNEGSKA in the germline V gene (reference sequence). The V and J ends lost 7 bases and 2 bases respectively, with 8 bases between them. The CDR3 is 11 amino acids.